The 25 T cell receptor beta chains reported below all come from one sample, sequenced in a study of cytomegalovirus exposure and HLA in healthy donors (dated by TCRdb to 2015 to 2018). Library preparation was by the immunoSEQ multiplex PCR assay. For the multiplex PCR, a mixture combining 60 forward primers for TCR Vbeta segments and 13 reverse primers for TCR Jbeta segments was used. Not all clones reach the TCRdb copy of this immuneACCESS table, which keeps in-frame sequences only. Checked studies attribute under half of the gap to unresolved V genes and leave the rest unexplained. Across this sample there are around 200,000 clones, with about 83% seen only once. The ten largest make up 15% of the sample. The material sequenced was PBMCs. Source of these receptors: a man in his forties in good health and CMV-seronegative.

V usage is TRBV7-2 and J usage is TRBJ2-2, with 11 bases aligning to TRBD2. Germline CDR1 SGHTA, CDR2 FQGNSA. J lost 6 bases, V lost 1 base, and 7 bases had no gene match. The CDR3 is 17 amino acids. The chain's CDR3 is CASSLVRLAGSPGELFF. The CDR3 DNA reads TGTGCCAGCAGCTTAGTGCGACTAGCGGGGTCCCCCGGGGAGCTGTTTTTT.

The V gene is TRBV13, the J gene TRBJ2-5, with 8 nucleotides matching TRBD2. This CDR3 region has 13 residues. In germline, CDR1 is PRHDT, CDR2 FYEKMQ (reference sequence). V lost 5 bases and J lost 5; bases outside the gene matches: 4. The CDR3 DNA reads as TGTGCCAGCAGCCTCCGACTAGCGGAGACCCAGTACTTC. This sequence encodes CASSLRLAETQYF.

J is TRBJ1-2 and V is TRBV7-8; D may be TRBD1 (6 bases). V gave up 5 bases and J gave up 5 bases, with 18 bases separating them. Germline loops: CDR1 SGHVS, CDR2 FQNEAQ. The CDR3 covers 15 residues. The CDR3 bases are TGTGCCAGCAGCGGGGAGGGGCAGGGGAGATATGGCTACACCTTC. This codes for CASSGEGQGRYGYTF.

Here the CDR3 DNA reads TGTGCCAGCAGCTTCTTCTCTGGAAACACCATATATTTT. Translated, it gives CASSFFSGNTIYF. The rearrangement links TRBV7-2 to TRBJ1-3, with D uncertain. The CDR3 runs to 13 residues. Germline CDR1 reads SGHTA; CDR2 reads FQGNSA. The V end was cut by 3 bases, the J end by 0 bases, with 3 bases between.

The chain carries TRBV27 and TRBJ2-1; D ambiguous. The V gene's germline CDR1 is MNHEY and CDR2 SMNVEV (reference sequence). The CDR3 runs 14 residues. The V gene lost 3 bases and the J gene lost 0 bases, with 6 bases spanning the gap. CDR3: CASSLRSSYNEQFF. CDR3 bases: TGTGCCAGCAGTTTGCGGAGCTCCTACAATGAGCAGTTCTTC.

This clone came up a few times. This chain links TRBV4-2 with TRBJ2-1; tentative D call: TRBD1 (6 bases). The CDR3 consists of 15 residues. Trimming removed 0 bases from V and 13 bases from J, with 19 bases in between. Germline V CDR1 and CDR2: LGHNA, YNFKEQ. The DNA of the CDR3 is TGTGCCAGCAGCCAAGATAGCGCTGGGGGCCTCCCCCAGTTCTTC. Translating gives CASSQDSAGGLPQFF.

The V and J genes are TRBV7-6 and TRBJ1-5; D may be TRBD1 (5 bases). Germline V CDR1 and CDR2: SGHVS, FNYEAQ. Deletions cut 0 bases from V and 4 bases from J, with 10 bases between. CDR3 length equals 15 residues. The DNA of the CDR3 is TGTGCCAGCAGCTTAGCTACGGGGGGTAATCAGCCCCAGCATTTT. Translated, it gives CASSLATGGNQPQHF.

V is TRBV9 and J is TRBJ2-1; perhaps TRBD1 as D (6 bases). This CDR3 is built from 13 residues. Trimming removed 4 bases at V and 5 bases at J, with 10 bases between. The V gene's germline CDR1 is SGDLS and CDR2 YYNGEE. In DNA form, the CDR3 reads TGTGCCAGCAGCAGGGACAACCACAATGAGCAGTTCTTC. It translates to CASSRDNHNEQFF.

This clone was counted once. V gene TRBV2 combines with J gene TRBJ2-1; 9 nucleotides align to TRBD1. V was clipped by 3 bases and J by 5 bases; unmatched bases: 2. CDR1 and CDR2 from the germline V gene are SNHLY and FYNNEI. The CDR3 is 14 amino acids. The CDR3 DNA reads as TGTGCCAGCAGTGAGGGACAGGGCCACAATGAGCAGTTCTTC. Protein product: CASSEGQGHNEQFF.

The V gene is TRBV6-5, the J gene TRBJ2-3, with 9 bases fitting TRBD2. This CDR3 contains 14 residues. Germline V lookup: CDR1 MNHEY, CDR2 SVGAGI. V shed 8 bases, J shed 6 bases, and the junction held 9 bases outside the gene matches. The CDR3 region is CASGKGLAYDTQYF. CDR3 nucleotide sequence: TGTGCCAGCGGGAAGGGACTAGCATACGATACGCAGTATTTT.

The CDR3 coding sequence is TGTGCCAGCAGCCTCACCGGGACAGGGGGCACTGAAGCTTTCTTT. Amino acid sequence: CASSLTGTGGTEAFF. The chain joins TRBV5-5 to TRBJ1-1; 11 positions match TRBD1. This CDR3 has 15 amino acids. Germline V gene lookup returns CDR1 SGHKS and CDR2 YYEKEE (reference sequence). Trimming took 4 bases from V and 4 from J; bases not matched to a gene: 6.

This clone came up a few times. The chain recombines TRBV5-5 with TRBJ2-7; tentative D call: TRBD1 (6 bases). CDR1 and CDR2 (germline): SGHKS, YYEKEE (reference sequence). The CDR3 is 14 amino acids. The germline V and J ends were trimmed by 4 bases and 2 bases, with 13 bases remaining between them. The CDR3 DNA follows: TGTGCCAGCAGCCCGAACAGGGCCCCCTACGAGCAGTACTTC. Translation: CASSPNRAPYEQYF.

The rearrangement joins TRBV18 to TRBJ2-7, with 14 bases that match TRBD2. The CDR3 runs 22 residues. CDR1 and CDR2 from the germline V gene are KGHSH and LQKENI. V was pared by 4 bases and J by 4 bases, with 24 bases of the junction left unmatched. The CDR3 sequence: CASSLYRDRGFGLAGGKYEQYF. In DNA, the CDR3 is TGTGCCAGCTCACTCTACCGGGACAGGGGTTTCGGACTAGCGGGGGGAAAGTACGAGCAGTACTTC.

This chain links TRBV9 with TRBJ2-7, with TRBD2 identical over 12 bases. The V gene's germline CDR1 is SGDLS and CDR2 YYNGEE. Losses at the gene ends were 4 bases for V and 5 bases for J; bases not matched to a gene: 4. The CDR3 extends over 14 amino acids. CDR3 region: CASSPGLAGDEQYF. DNA for the CDR3: TGTGCCAGCAGCCCGGGACTAGCGGGCGACGAGCAGTACTTC.

J is TRBJ2-5 and V is TRBV7-7; 7 bases are a match to TRBD2. Germline trimming cut 0 bases from V and 5 bases from J; bases unmatched to any gene: 6. The germline CDR1 and CDR2 sequences are SSHAT and FNYEAQ (reference sequence). The CDR3 contains 15 residues. The CDR3 loop reads CASSLAGRLAETQYF. The CDR3 DNA sequence: TGTGCCAGCAGCTTAGCGGGTCGACTAGCCGAGACCCAGTACTTC.

The V gene is TRBV5-1, the J gene TRBJ2-7; the match to TRBD2 covers 13 bases. The V segment lost 7 bases and the J segment 6 bases; nucleotides outside the gene matches: 7. Germline lookup yields CDR1 SGHRS and CDR2 YFSETQ. The CDR3 runs to 14 residues. The chain's CDR3 is CASGRTSGSSEQYF. CDR3 nucleotide sequence: TGCGCCAGCGGCAGGACTAGCGGGAGCTCCGAGCAGTACTTC.

V is TRBV13 and J is TRBJ1-6; D gene unclear. V was shortened by 5 bases and J by 5 bases, with 7 bases between the two germline ends. The length of the CDR3 is 13 residues. The V gene's germline CDR1 is PRHDT and CDR2 FYEKMQ (reference sequence). CDR3 region: CASSAADNSPLHF. In DNA form, the CDR3 reads TGTGCCAGCAGCGCGGCGGATAATTCACCCCTCCACTTT.

The rearrangement uses TRBV7-3 and TRBJ2-1; the match to TRBD2 covers 10 bases. The CDR3 sequence is 15 residues long. V was clipped by 5 bases and J by 5 bases; unmatched bases: 6. Per germline, CDR1 SGHTA and CDR2 FQGTGA. The CDR3 DNA follows: TGTGCCAGCAGCCTGGGGCTAGCGGGGGACAATGAGCAGTTCTTC. It encodes CASSLGLAGDNEQFF. Using reference TRBV7-3 and TRBJ2-1 for the parts outside the CDR3, the full variable domain is GAGVSQTPSNKVTEKGKYVELRCDPISGHTALYWYRQSLGQGPEFLIYFQGTGAADDSGLPNDRFFAVRPEGSVSTLKIQRTERGDSAVYLCASSLGLAGDNEQFFGPGTRLTVL.

This chain uses TRBV6-1 with TRBJ1-2, with TRBD1 as a possible D gene (5 bases). The germline V gene has CDR1 MNHNS and CDR2 SASEGT. V lost 3 bases and J 5 bases, leaving 13 bases between the germline ends. CDR3 length: 14 amino acids. CDR3 sequence: CASSDRRTSYGYTF. Written as DNA, the CDR3 is TGTGCCAGCAGTGATCGTCGGACAAGTTATGGCTACACCTTC.

The rearrangement joins TRBV2 to TRBJ1-1; 10 bases line up with TRBD1. The trim removed 6 bases at V and 3 bases at J, leaving 4 bases unmatched. The V gene's germline CDR1 is SNHLY and CDR2 FYNNEI. This CDR3 contains 14 residues. The CDR3 loop is CASRGTGVYTEAFF. The CDR3 nucleotides are TGTGCCAGCAGAGGGACAGGGGTGTACACTGAAGCTTTCTTT.

DNA for the CDR3: TGCGCCAGCAGCCTAGCGGGGGGGCCTAATGAGCAGTTCTTC. Encoded protein: CASSLAGGPNEQFF. The chain employs TRBV4-3 and TRBJ2-1; 11 positions agree with TRBD2. V lost 4 bases and J lost 7; bases outside the gene matches: 3. This CDR3 comprises 14 residues. CDR1 LGHNA and CDR2 YSLEER come from the germline V gene.

CDR3 in amino acids: CASTGTGGHGNQPQHF. The DNA of the CDR3 is TGTGCCAGCACTGGAACAGGGGGCCACGGCAATCAGCCCCAGCATTTT. This chain connects TRBV2 to TRBJ1-5; 9 bases are a match to TRBD1. CDR1 is SNHLY, CDR2 FYNNEI, per germline. The CDR3 totals 16 residues. V lost 7 bases to trimming and J lost 2 bases; unmatched junction nucleotides: 9.

Remarks on this clone: Other nucleotide sequences from this sample produce the same CDR3. The chain joins TRBV15 to TRBJ2-3, with D perhaps TRBD1 (5 bases). The CDR3 runs 15 residues. Per germline, CDR1 LNHNV and CDR2 YYDKDF (reference sequence). Trimming stripped 0 bases from V and 1 base from J, with 8 bases between. CDR3 sequence reads: CATSRDGRGTDTQYF. In nucleotides, the CDR3 is TGTGCCACCAGCAGAGATGGCAGGGGCACAGATACGCAGTATTTT.

The CDR3 DNA is TGTGCCAGCAGCCTTACAGGGGGCGCGATCGATGGCTACACCTTC. Its translation is CASSLTGGAIDGYTF. The V gene is TRBV28, the J gene TRBJ1-2; TRBD1 aligns across 9 bases. V shed 6 bases and J 6 bases; nucleotides not matched to a gene: 11. The CDR3 is 15 residues long. Germline CDR1 is MDHEN and CDR2 is SYDVKM.

J is TRBJ2-4 and V is TRBV6-1, with TRBD1 identical over 12 bases. The CDR3 covers 14 residues. Germline V lookup: CDR1 MNHNS, CDR2 SASEGT. V shed 5 bases and J 7 bases; nucleotides not matched to a gene: 3. The CDR3 bases are TGTGCCAGCAGTCCCGGGACAGGGGGCAACATTCAGTACTTC. It encodes CASSPGTGGNIQYF.